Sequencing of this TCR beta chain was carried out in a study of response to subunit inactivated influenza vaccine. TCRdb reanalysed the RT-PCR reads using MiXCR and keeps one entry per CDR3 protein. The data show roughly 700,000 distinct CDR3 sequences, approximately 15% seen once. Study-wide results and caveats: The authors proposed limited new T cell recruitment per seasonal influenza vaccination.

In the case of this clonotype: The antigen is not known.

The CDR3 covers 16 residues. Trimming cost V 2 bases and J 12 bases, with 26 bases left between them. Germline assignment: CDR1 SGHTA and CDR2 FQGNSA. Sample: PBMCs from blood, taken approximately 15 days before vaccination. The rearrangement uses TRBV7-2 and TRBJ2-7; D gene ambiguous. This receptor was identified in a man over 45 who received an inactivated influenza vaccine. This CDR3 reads CASSLSFLGQRVDPYF. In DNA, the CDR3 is TGTGCCAGCAGCTTATCTTTCCTAGGGCAACGGGTGGATCCGTACTTC. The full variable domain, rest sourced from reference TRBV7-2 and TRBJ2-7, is GAGVSQSPSNKVTEKGKDVELRCDPISGHTALYWYRQSLGQGLEFLIYFQGNSAPDKSGLPSDRFSAERTGGSVSTLTIQRTQQEDSAVYLCASSLSFLGQRVDPYFGPGTRLTVT.